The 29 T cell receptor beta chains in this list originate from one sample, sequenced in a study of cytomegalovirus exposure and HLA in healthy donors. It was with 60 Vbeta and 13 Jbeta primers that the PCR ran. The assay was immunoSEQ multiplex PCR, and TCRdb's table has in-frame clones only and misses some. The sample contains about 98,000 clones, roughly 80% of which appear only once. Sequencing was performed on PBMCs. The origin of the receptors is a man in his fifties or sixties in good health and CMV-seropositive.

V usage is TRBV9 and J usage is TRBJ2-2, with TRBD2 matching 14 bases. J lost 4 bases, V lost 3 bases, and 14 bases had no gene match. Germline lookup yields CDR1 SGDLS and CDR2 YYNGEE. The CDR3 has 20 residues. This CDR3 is CASSGNRLAGGPGGTGELFF. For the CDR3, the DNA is TGTGCCAGCAGCGGGAACCGACTAGCGGGGGGGCCCGGGGGCACCGGGGAGCTGTTTTTT.

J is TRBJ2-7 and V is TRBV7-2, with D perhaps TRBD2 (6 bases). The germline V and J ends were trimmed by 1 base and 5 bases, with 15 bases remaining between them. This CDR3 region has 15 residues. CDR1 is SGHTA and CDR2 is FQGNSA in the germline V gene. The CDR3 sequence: CASSLGSQGLNEQYF. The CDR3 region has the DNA TGTGCCAGCAGCTTAGGATCGCAGGGACTCAACGAGCAGTACTTC.

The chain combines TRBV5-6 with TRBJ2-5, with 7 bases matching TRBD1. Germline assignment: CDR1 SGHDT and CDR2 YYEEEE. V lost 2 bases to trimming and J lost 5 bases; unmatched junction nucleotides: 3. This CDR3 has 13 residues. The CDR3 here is CASSFTTGETQYF. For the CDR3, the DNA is TGTGCCAGCAGCTTTACGACAGGGGAGACCCAGTACTTC.

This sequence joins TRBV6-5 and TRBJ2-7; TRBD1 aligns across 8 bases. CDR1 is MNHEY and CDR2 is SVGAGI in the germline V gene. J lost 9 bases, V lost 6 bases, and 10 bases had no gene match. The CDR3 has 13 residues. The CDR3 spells CASSVPGGNGQYF. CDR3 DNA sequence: TGTGCCAGCAGCGTACCAGGGGGCAACGGGCAGTACTTC.

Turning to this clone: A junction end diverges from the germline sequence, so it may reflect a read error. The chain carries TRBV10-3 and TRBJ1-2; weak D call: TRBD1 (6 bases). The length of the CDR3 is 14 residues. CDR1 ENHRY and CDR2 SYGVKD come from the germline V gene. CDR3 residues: CAISERSSGTPGAF. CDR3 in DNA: TGTGCCATCAGTGAGCGGTCATCAGGGACCCCAGGGGCCTTC.

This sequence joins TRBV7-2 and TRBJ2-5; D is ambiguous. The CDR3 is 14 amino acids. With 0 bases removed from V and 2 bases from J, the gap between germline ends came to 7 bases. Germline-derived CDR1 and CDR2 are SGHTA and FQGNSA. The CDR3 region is CASSLAGRQETQYF. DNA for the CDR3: TGTGCCAGCAGCTTAGCGGGCAGGCAAGAGACCCAGTACTTC. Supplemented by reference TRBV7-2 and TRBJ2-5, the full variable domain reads GAGVSQSPSNKVTEKGKDVELRCDPISGHTALYWYRQSLGQGLEFLIYFQGNSAPDKSGLPSDRFSAERTGGSVSTLTIQRTQQEDSAVYLCASSLAGRQETQYFGPGTRLLVL.

The CDR3 is CASSEARSNQPQHF. The DNA of the CDR3 is TGTGCCAGCAGTGAAGCGAGAAGCAATCAGCCCCAGCATTTT. The chain couples TRBV6-1 to TRBJ1-5; D not resolved. Trimming removed 0 bases at V and 1 base at J, with 4 bases between. Germline-derived CDR1 and CDR2 are MNHNS and SASEGT. The CDR3 extends over 14 amino acids.

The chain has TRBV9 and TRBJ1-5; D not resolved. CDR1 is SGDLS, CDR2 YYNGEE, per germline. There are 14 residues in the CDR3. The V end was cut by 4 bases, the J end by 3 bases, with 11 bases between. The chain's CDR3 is CASSPTSLNQPQHF. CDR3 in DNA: TGTGCCAGCAGCCCCACGAGCCTCAATCAGCCCCAGCATTTT.

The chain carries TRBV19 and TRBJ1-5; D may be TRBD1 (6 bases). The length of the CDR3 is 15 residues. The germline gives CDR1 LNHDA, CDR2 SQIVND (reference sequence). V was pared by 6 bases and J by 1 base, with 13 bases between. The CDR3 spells CASSKTGISNQPQHF. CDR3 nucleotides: TGTGCCAGTAGCAAAACAGGGATCAGCAATCAGCCCCAGCATTTT.

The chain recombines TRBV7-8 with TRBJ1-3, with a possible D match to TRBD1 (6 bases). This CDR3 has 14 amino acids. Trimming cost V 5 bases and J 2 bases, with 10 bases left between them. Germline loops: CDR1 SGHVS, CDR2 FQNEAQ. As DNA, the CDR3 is TGTGCCAGCAGCAAACAGGGTACTGGAAACACCATATATTTT. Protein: CASSKQGTGNTIYF.

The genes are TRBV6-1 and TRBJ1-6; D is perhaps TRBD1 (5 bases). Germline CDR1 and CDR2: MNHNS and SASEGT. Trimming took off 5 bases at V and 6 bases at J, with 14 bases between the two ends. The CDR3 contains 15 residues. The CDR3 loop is CASSKERGINSPLHF. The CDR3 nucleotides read TGTGCCAGCAGTAAAGAAAGGGGAATTAATTCACCCCTCCACTTT.

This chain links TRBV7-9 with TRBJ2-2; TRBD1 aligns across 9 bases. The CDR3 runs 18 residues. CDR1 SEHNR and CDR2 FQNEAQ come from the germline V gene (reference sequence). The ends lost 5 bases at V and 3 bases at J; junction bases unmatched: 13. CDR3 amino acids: CASSPGQGILVDTGELFF. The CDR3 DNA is TGTGCCAGCAGCCCAGGACAGGGGATCTTGGTGGACACCGGGGAGCTGTTTTTT.

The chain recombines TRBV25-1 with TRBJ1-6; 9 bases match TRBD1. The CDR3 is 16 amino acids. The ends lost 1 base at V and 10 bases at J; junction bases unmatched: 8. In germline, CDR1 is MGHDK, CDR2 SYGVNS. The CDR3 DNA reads TGTGCCAGCAGTGAATTCGGGGGACAGGGACACTCACCCCTCCACTTT. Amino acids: CASSEFGGQGHSPLHF.

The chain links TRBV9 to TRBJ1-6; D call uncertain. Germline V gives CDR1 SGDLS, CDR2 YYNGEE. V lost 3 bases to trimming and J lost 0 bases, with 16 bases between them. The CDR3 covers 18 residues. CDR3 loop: CASSALGDMSSYNSPLHF. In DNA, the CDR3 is TGTGCCAGCAGCGCGTTGGGCGATATGAGCTCCTATAATTCACCCCTCCACTTT.

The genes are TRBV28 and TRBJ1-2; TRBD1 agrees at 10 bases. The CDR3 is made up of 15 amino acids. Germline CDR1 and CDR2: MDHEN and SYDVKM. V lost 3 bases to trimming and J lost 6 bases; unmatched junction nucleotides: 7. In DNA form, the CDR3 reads TGTGCCAGCAGTTTGGCTGGGGACAGGGGACATGGCTACACCTTC. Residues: CASSLAGDRGHGYTF.

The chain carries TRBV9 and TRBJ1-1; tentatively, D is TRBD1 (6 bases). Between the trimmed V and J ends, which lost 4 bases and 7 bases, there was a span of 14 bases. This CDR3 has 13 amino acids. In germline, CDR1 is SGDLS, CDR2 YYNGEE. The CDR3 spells CASSPGAGFEAFF. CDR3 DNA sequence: TGTGCCAGCAGCCCAGGGGCAGGGTTTGAAGCTTTCTTT.

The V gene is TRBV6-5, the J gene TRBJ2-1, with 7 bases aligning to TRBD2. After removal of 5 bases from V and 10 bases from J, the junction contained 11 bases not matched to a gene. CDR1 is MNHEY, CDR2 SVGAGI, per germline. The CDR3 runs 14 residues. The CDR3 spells CASSPMAGVHEQFF. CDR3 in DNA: TGTGCCAGCAGTCCGATGGCGGGGGTTCACGAGCAGTTCTTC.

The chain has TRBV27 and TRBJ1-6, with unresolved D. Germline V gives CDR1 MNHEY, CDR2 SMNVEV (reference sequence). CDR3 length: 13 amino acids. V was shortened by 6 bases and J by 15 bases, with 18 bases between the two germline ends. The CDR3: CASRINQEPRLHF. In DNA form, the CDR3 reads TGTGCCAGCAGGATAAATCAGGAACCCCGCCTCCACTTT.

The CDR3 DNA sequence: TGTGCCAGCAGCTCGAGGACAAGCACAGATACGCAGTATTTT. This translates into CASSSRTSTDTQYF. The chain is built from TRBV7-6 and TRBJ2-3, with TRBD1 as a possible D gene (5 bases). The V gene's germline CDR1 is SGHVS and CDR2 FNYEAQ. Trimming stripped 4 bases from V and 0 bases from J, with 8 bases between. There are 14 residues in the CDR3.

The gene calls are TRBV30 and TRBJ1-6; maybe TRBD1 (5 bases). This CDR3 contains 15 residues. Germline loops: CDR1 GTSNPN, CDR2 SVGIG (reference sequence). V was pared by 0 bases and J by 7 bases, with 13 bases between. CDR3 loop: CAWSVKGGVNSPLHF. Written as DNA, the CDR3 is TGTGCCTGGAGTGTTAAAGGAGGGGTAAATTCACCCCTCCACTTT.

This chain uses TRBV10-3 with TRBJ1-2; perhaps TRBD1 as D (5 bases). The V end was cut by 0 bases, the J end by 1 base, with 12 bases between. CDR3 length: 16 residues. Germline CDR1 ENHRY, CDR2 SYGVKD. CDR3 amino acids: CAISESPTVYNYGYTF. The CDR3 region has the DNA TGTGCCATCAGTGAGTCCCCGACAGTCTATAACTATGGCTACACCTTC.

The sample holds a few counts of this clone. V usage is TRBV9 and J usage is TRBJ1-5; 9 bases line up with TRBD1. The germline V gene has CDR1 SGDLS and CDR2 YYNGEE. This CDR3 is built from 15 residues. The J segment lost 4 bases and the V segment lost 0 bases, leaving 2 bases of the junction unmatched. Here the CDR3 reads CASSVDGTGNQPQHF. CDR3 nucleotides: TGTGCCAGCAGCGTAGATGGGACAGGGAATCAGCCCCAGCATTTT.

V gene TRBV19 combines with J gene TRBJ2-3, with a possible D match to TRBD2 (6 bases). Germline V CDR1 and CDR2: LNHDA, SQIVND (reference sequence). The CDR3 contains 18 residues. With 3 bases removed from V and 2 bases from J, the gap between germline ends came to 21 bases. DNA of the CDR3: TGTGCCAGTAGTATTCTGACCTCGCGACTAGGAAACACAGATACGCAGTATTTT. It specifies CASSILTSRLGNTDTQYF.

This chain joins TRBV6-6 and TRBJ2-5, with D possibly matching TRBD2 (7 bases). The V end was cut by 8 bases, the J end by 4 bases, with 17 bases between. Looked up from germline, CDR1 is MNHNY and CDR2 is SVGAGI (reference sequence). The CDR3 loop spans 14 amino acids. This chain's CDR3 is CASQQGGEGETQYF. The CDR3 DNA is TGTGCCAGCCAACAGGGTGGGGAGGGAGAGACCCAGTACTTC.

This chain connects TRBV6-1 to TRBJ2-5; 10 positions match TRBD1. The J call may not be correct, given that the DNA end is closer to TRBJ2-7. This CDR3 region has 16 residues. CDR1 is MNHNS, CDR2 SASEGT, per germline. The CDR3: CASSESRTGGFYEQYF. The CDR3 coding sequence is TGTGCCAGCAGTGAGTCAAGGACAGGGGGTTTCTACGAGCAGTACTTC.

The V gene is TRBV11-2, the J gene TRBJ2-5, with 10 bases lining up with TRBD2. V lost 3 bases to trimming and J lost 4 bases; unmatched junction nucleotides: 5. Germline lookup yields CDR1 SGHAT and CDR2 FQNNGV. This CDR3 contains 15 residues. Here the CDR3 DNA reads TGTGCCAGCAGCTTTCTAGCGGGGGTCGGAGAGACCCAGTACTTC. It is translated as CASSFLAGVGETQYF.

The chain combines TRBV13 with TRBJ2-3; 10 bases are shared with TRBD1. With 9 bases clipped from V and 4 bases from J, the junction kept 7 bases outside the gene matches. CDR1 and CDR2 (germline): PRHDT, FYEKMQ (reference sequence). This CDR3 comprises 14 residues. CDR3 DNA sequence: TGTGCCAGTAGTCCGGGACAGGGGCCAGATACGCAGTATTTT. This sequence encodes CASSPGQGPDTQYF.

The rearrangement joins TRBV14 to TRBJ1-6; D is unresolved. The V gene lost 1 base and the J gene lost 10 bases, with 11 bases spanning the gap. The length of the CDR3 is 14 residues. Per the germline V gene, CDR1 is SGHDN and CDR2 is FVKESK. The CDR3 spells CASSQVPSLSPLHF. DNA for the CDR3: TGTGCCAGCAGCCAAGTACCCAGTTTGTCACCCCTCCACTTT.

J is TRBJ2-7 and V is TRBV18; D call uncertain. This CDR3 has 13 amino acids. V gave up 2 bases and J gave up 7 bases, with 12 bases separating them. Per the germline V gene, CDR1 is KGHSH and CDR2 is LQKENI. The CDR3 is CASSPAGPQEQYF. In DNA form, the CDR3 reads TGTGCCAGCTCACCAGCAGGTCCCCAGGAGCAGTACTTC.